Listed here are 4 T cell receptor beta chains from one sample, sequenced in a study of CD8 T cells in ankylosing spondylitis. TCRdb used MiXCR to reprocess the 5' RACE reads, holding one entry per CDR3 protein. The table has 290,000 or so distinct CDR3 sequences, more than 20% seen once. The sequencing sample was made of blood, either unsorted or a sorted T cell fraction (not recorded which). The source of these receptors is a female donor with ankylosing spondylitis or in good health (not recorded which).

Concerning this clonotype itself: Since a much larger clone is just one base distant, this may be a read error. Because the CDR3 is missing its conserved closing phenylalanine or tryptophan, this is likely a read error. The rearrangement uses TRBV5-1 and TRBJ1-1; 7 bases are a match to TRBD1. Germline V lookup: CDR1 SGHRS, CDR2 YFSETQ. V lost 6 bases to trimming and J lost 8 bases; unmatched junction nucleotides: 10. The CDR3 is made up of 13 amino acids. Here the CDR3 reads CASTRDSLREAFI. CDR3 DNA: TGCGCCAGCACTCGGGACAGCCTCAGAGAAGCTTTCATT.

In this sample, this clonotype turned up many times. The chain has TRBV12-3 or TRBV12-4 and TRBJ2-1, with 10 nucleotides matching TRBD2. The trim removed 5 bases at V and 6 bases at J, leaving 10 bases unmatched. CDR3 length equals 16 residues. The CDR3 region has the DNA TGTGCCAGCAGTCGCACTAGCGGGGCAACCCCCAATGAGCAGTTCTTC. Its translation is CASSRTSGATPNEQFF.

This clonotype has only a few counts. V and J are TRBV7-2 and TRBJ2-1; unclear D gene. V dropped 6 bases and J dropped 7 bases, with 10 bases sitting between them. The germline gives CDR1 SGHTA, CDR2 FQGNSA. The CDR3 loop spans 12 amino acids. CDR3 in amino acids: CASSRMGNEQFF. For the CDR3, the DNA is TGTGCCAGCAGTCGCATGGGGAATGAGCAGTTCTTC. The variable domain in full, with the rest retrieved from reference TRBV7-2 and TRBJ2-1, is GAGVSQSPSNKVTEKGKDVELRCDPISGHTALYWYRQSLGQGLEFLIYFQGNSAPDKSGLPSDRFSAERTGGSVSTLTIQRTQQEDSAVYLCASSRMGNEQFFGPGTRLTVL.

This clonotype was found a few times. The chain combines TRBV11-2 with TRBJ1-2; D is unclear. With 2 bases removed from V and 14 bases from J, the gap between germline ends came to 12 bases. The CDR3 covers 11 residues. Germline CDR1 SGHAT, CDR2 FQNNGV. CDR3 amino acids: CASSLNSAGTF. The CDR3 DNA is TGTGCCAGCAGCTTAAACAGCGCGGGAACCTTC. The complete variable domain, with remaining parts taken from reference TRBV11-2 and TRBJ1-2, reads EAGVAQSPRYKIIEKRQSVAFWCNPISGHATLYWYQQILGQGPKLLIQFQNNGVVDDSQLPKDRFSAERLKGVDSTLKIQPAKLEDSAVYLCASSLNSAGTFGSGTRLTVV.